This T cell receptor beta chain was sequenced for a study of T cell changes during pregnancy in multiple sclerosis. Profiled with immunoSEQ multiplex PCR; TCRdb holds only in-frame clones, not every one. The sample contains tens of thousands of clones, around 90% of which appear only once. CDR1 and CDR2 (germline): GTSNPN, SVGIG (reference sequence). This CDR3 is 13 amino acids long. The trim removed 2 bases at V and 2 bases at J, leaving 3 bases unmatched. The clonotype was recovered from a female donor with multiple sclerosis, enrolled in a pregnancy study. V and J are TRBV30 and TRBJ2-7; TRBD1 matches 7 bases. Sequencing was performed on peripheral blood, taken in the third trimester of pregnancy. This CDR3 reads CAWSRQGAYEQYF. The CDR3 nucleotides are TGTGCCTGGAGTCGGCAGGGGGCCTACGAGCAGTACTTC.